What follows are 6 T cell receptor beta chains derived from one specimen sequenced in a study of blood T cell repertoires in COVID-19 (dated by TCRdb to 2018 to 2021). Library prep was done by the immunoSEQ multiplex PCR assay. As stored in TCRdb, this immuneACCESS dataset retains in-frame rearrangements with V and J assigned. A fraction of the clones does not appear; measured against another copy, unresolved V genes explain less than half of the discrepancy, and the remainder lacks a known reason. The sample data list under 450,000 clones, and about 90% of these were observed just once. The ten largest clones represent 2.5% to 3.5% of the sample. Sequenced input: PBMCs or T cells enriched from blood (not recorded which). The source is a woman aged 25 to 39 who had recovered from COVID-19.

CDR3 sequence: CASSRPGYNEQFF. The CDR3 DNA reads as TGTGCCAGCAGTCGCCCGGGATACAATGAGCAGTTCTTC. V and J are TRBV27 and TRBJ2-1; tentative D call: TRBD2 (5 bases). Germline V gives CDR1 MNHEY, CDR2 SMNVEV (reference sequence). This CDR3 has 13 residues. The V gene lost 5 bases and the J gene lost 4 bases, with 9 bases spanning the gap.

CDR3 sequence (DNA): TGTGCCAGCAGGACAGGGGACTTGAACACTGAAGCTTTCTTT. This codes for CASRTGDLNTEAFF. The V gene is TRBV28, the J gene TRBJ1-1; 8 bases line up with TRBD1. The V gene end was trimmed by 6 bases and the J gene end by 0 bases; junction bases not matched to a gene: 3. Germline CDR1 MDHEN, CDR2 SYDVKM. This CDR3 has 14 amino acids.

The rearrangement uses TRBV7-2 and TRBJ2-1; no firm D call. There are 13 residues in the CDR3. Germline loops: CDR1 SGHTA, CDR2 FQGNSA. The V gene lost 3 bases and the J gene lost 5 bases, with 8 bases spanning the gap. The CDR3 spells CASSFVRNNEQFF. CDR3 coding DNA: TGTGCCAGCAGCTTCGTGCGGAACAATGAGCAGTTCTTC.

The chain joins TRBV27 to TRBJ2-2; a possible D gene is TRBD2 (6 bases). With 4 bases removed from V and 2 bases from J, the gap between germline ends came to 8 bases. The germline V gene encodes CDR1 MNHEY and CDR2 SMNVEV (reference sequence). The CDR3 consists of 14 residues. The CDR3 sequence: CASSWGTNTGELFF. The CDR3, as DNA: TGTGCCAGCAGTTGGGGGACTAACACCGGGGAGCTGTTTTTT.

Points on this clone: This is likely a read error, given that the CDR3 carries no conserved phenylalanine or tryptophan at its end. It is unclear where the CDR3 begins or ends on the DNA, so no DNA is shown, and the CDR3 is as TCRdb lists it. The chain combines TRBV7-2 with TRBJ1-1; TRBD1, the table's D call, was not compared with the DNA. 12 amino acids form the CDR3, both terminal residues included. The germline gives CDR1 SGHTA, CDR2 FQGNSA. CDR3 loop: CASSLRQGPTLL.

The chain combines TRBV5-8 with TRBJ2-1; 11 bases align to TRBD2. The CDR3 sequence is 16 residues long. Germline trimming cut 1 base from V and 8 bases from J; bases unmatched to any gene: 8. Germline-derived CDR1 and CDR2 are SGHTS and YDEGEE. CDR3 protein: CASSLLLAGAAHEQFF. In DNA form, the CDR3 reads TGTGCCAGCAGCTTGTTACTAGCGGGAGCGGCCCATGAGCAGTTCTTC.